This passage covers 30 T cell receptor beta chains from one sample sequenced in a study of memory CD4+ T cells and cytomegalovirus serostatus. Single viable CD3+CD4+CD8-CD45RO+ cells were sorted as the memory CD4+ T cells. This table comes from immunoSEQ multiplex PCR, and its TCRdb copy is limited to in-frame clones, with some not included. Here the sample spans some 48,000 clones, about 73% being singletons. Sequencing was done on a sample of memory CD4+ T cells from blood. The receptors here all came from an adult in good health and CMV-seronegative.

CDR3 residues: CASSSRRAIYGYTF. In DNA form, the CDR3 reads TGTGCCAGCAGTTCCCGCCGGGCCATCTATGGCTACACCTTC. This chain links TRBV6-5 with TRBJ1-2, with no clear D. The V end was cut by 4 bases, the J end by 4 bases, with 13 bases between. Germline CDR1 is MNHEY and CDR2 is SVGAGI. The CDR3 is made up of 14 amino acids.

The V gene is TRBV5-1, the J gene TRBJ2-2, with D possibly being TRBD1 (6 bases). The CDR3 sequence is 15 residues long. Germline V CDR1 and CDR2: SGHRS, YFSETQ. V lost 4 bases to trimming and J lost 5 bases, with 15 bases between them. CDR3: CASSPGQGRTGELFF. CDR3 in DNA: TGCGCCAGCAGCCCGGGACAAGGTCGAACCGGGGAGCTGTTTTTT.

This chain's CDR3 is CASMGQPNQPQHF. CDR3 bases: TGTGCCAGCATGGGACAGCCCAATCAGCCCCAGCATTTT. The chain carries TRBV6-5 and TRBJ1-5; 7 nucleotides align to TRBD1. CDR1 is MNHEY, CDR2 SVGAGI, per germline. V shed 7 bases, J shed 3 bases, and the junction held 3 bases outside the gene matches. This CDR3 has 13 residues.

The chain recombines TRBV11-2 with TRBJ2-1; D is perhaps TRBD2 (6 bases). V lost 1 base and J 2 bases, leaving 9 bases between the germline ends. Germline CDR1 is SGHAT and CDR2 is FQNNGV. This CDR3 is 15 amino acids long. CDR3 loop: CASSLGGEPYNEQFF. The CDR3 DNA reads as TGTGCCAGCAGCTTAGGCGGGGAGCCCTACAATGAGCAGTTCTTC. The variable domain in full, with the rest retrieved from reference TRBV11-2 and TRBJ2-1, is EAGVAQSPRYKIIEKRQSVAFWCNPISGHATLYWYQQILGQGPKLLIQFQNNGVVDDSQLPKDRFSAERLKGVDSTLKIQPAKLEDSAVYLCASSLGGEPYNEQFFGPGTRLTVL.

The CDR3, as DNA: TGTGCCAGCAGCTTTGACAGGTTACAAGAGACCCAGTACTTC. Its translation: CASSFDRLQETQYF. This sequence joins TRBV5-4 and TRBJ2-5, with D maybe TRBD1 (6 bases). This CDR3 is built from 14 residues. Trimming cost V 2 bases and J 2 bases, with 10 bases left between them. From germline, CDR1 is SGHNT and CDR2 YYREEE (reference sequence). Full variable domain (missing parts from reference TRBV5-4 and TRBJ2-5): ETGVTQSPTHLIKTRGQQVTLRCSSQSGHNTVSWYQQALGQGPQFIFQYYREEENGRGNFPPRFSGLQFPNYSSELNVNALELDDSALYLCASSFDRLQETQYFGPGTRLLVL.

V and J are TRBV28 and TRBJ1-2; no definite D call. The CDR3 consists of 13 residues. The germline V gene encodes CDR1 MDHEN and CDR2 SYDVKM. V lost 3 bases and J lost 7, with 12 bases in between. The CDR3 is CASSLKASVGYTF. The CDR3 DNA reads as TGTGCCAGCAGTTTGAAGGCCTCTGTTGGCTACACCTTC.

This rearrangement joins TRBV5-6 to TRBJ2-1, with D possibly being TRBD2 (5 bases). V was pared by 2 bases and J by 9 bases, with 12 bases between. This CDR3 has 13 amino acids. CDR1 SGHDT and CDR2 YYEEEE come from the germline V gene. CDR3 residues: CASSFGDMGEQFF. CDR3 bases: TGTGCCAGCAGCTTCGGGGATATGGGTGAGCAGTTCTTC.

The chain is built from TRBV7-6 and TRBJ1-3; D gene ambiguous. Looked up from germline, CDR1 is SGHVS and CDR2 is FNYEAQ. The CDR3 length is 14 residues. V dropped 8 bases and J dropped 0 bases, with 11 bases sitting between them. The CDR3 DNA reads TGTGCCAGCGGGCCGAGACCCTCTGGAAACACCATATATTTT. Its protein product is CASGPRPSGNTIYF.

The chain couples TRBV10-3 to TRBJ1-6; D is unresolved. CDR3 length equals 13 residues. The germline V gene encodes CDR1 ENHRY and CDR2 SYGVKD. Deletions cut 3 bases from V and 10 bases from J, with 10 bases between. The CDR3 nucleotides are TGTGCCATCAGTGACAGCCCTGAGTCACCCCTCCACTTT. Its translation is CAISDSPESPLHF.

The chain couples TRBV7-2 to TRBJ2-2, with D perhaps TRBD1 or TRBD2 (5 bases each). Between the trimmed V and J ends, which lost 5 bases and 1 base, there was a span of 11 bases. This CDR3 has 15 amino acids. CDR1 is SGHTA, CDR2 FQGNSA, per germline. The chain's CDR3 is CASSQRDGNTGELFF. CDR3 bases: TGTGCCAGCAGCCAACGGGACGGGAACACCGGGGAGCTGTTTTTT.

V gene TRBV27 combines with J gene TRBJ1-3; D possibly corresponds to TRBD1 (6 bases). This CDR3 has 16 amino acids. The germline V gene has CDR1 MNHEY and CDR2 SMNVEV (reference sequence). V lost 5 bases to trimming and J lost 4 bases, with 18 bases between them. CDR3 residues: CASSQEIGGAGNTIYF. CDR3 bases: TGTGCCAGCAGTCAAGAAATTGGGGGGGCCGGAAACACCATATATTTT.

The chain joins TRBV9 to TRBJ1-2; 8 bases are a match to TRBD1. CDR3 length: 17 residues. V gave up 2 bases and J gave up 1 base; unmatched junction bases: 10. Germline lookup yields CDR1 SGDLS and CDR2 YYNGEE. The CDR3 region is CASSVGQGRVLNYGYTF. CDR3 bases: TGTGCCAGCAGCGTCGGACAGGGTAGGGTGCTTAACTATGGCTACACCTTC.

The chain couples TRBV28 to TRBJ1-5, with TRBD1 matching 8 bases. The CDR3 contains 23 residues. The V gene's germline CDR1 is MDHEN and CDR2 SYDVKM. V dropped 3 bases and J dropped 0; count of bases not matched to a gene: 25. The CDR3, as DNA: TGTGCCAGCAGTTTCCCGTCGTTTCTTCTCGGACAGGGTGTCCCTTATAGCAATCAGCCCCAGCATTTT. Its translation is CASSFPSFLLGQGVPYSNQPQHF.

J is TRBJ2-1 and V is TRBV5-4; TRBD2 matches at 12 bases. V was pared by 7 bases and J by 0 bases, with 8 bases of the junction left unmatched. Germline assignment: CDR1 SGHNT and CDR2 YYREEE (reference sequence). This CDR3 has 17 residues. CDR3: CASRLLAGGSSYNEQFF. The CDR3 DNA reads TGTGCCAGCCGACTTCTAGCGGGGGGGAGCTCCTACAATGAGCAGTTCTTC. Full variable domain (rest looked up from reference TRBV5-4 and TRBJ2-1): ETGVTQSPTHLIKTRGQQVTLRCSSQSGHNTVSWYQQALGQGPQFIFQYYREEENGRGNFPPRFSGLQFPNYSSELNVNALELDDSALYLCASRLLAGGSSYNEQFFGPGTRLTVL.

The V call is TRBV4-2, the J call TRBJ2-3; 10 nucleotides line up with TRBD2. The CDR3 covers 17 residues. Germline assignment: CDR1 LGHNA and CDR2 YNFKEQ. V gave up 0 bases and J gave up 4 bases; unmatched junction bases: 7. CDR3 DNA: TGTGCCAGCAGCCAAGACCGGAGCGGGGGGGCAGCAGATACGCAGTATTTT. Protein product: CASSQDRSGGAADTQYF.

This chain joins TRBV2 and TRBJ2-4; tentatively, D is TRBD2 (5 bases). V lost 5 bases, J lost 1 base, and 15 bases lay in between. The CDR3 is made up of 16 amino acids. Per germline, CDR1 SNHLY and CDR2 FYNNEI. For the CDR3, the DNA is TGTGCCAGCAGTTACGACGGCGGCGGGGCCAAAAACATTCAGTACTTC. Its protein product is CASSYDGGGAKNIQYF.

The chain recombines TRBV19 with TRBJ1-5; D uncertain. V was shortened by 9 bases and J by 0 bases, with 9 bases between the two germline ends. Germline assignment: CDR1 LNHDA and CDR2 SQIVND (reference sequence). This CDR3 spans 13 amino acids. In DNA, the CDR3 is TGTGCCAGCCATAGTTATAGCAATCAGCCCCAGCATTTT. It encodes CASHSYSNQPQHF.

V gene TRBV7-2 combines with J gene TRBJ2-7, with 8 bases matching TRBD2. Trimming took 6 bases from V and 6 from J; bases not matched to a gene: 13. The CDR3 consists of 15 residues. CDR1 is SGHTA and CDR2 is FQGNSA in the germline V gene. This CDR3 reads CASSTGGGSSLEQYF. For the CDR3, the DNA is TGTGCCAGCAGTACCGGGGGGGGCTCCTCTCTCGAGCAGTACTTC.

V and J are TRBV7-2 and TRBJ1-2; D not certain. Germline CDR1 SGHTA, CDR2 FQGNSA. This CDR3 region has 13 residues. Trimming took 5 bases from V and 6 from J, leaving 13 bases between them. The CDR3 loop reads CASSVYGEHGYTF. In nucleotides, the CDR3 is TGTGCCAGCAGCGTCTACGGAGAGCATGGCTACACCTTC. Full variable domain (missing parts from reference TRBV7-2 and TRBJ1-2): GAGVSQSPSNKVTEKGKDVELRCDPISGHTALYWYRQSLGQGLEFLIYFQGNSAPDKSGLPSDRFSAERTGGSVSTLTIQRTQQEDSAVYLCASSVYGEHGYTFGSGTRLTVV.

The chain carries TRBV6-1 and TRBJ2-7; the D is unclear. Germline V lookup: CDR1 MNHNS, CDR2 SASEGT. V was clipped by 8 bases and J by 5 bases, with 13 bases between them. The CDR3 length is 12 residues. CDR3 sequence (DNA): TGTGCCAGCGAGAAGTCCCCCAACGAGCAGTACTTC. Translating gives CASEKSPNEQYF.

Relative to its sample, this clone is medium-sized. The rearrangement joins TRBV11-2 to TRBJ2-7; 7 positions agree with TRBD1. The CDR3 runs to 14 residues. V dropped 5 bases and J dropped 3; count of bases not matched to a gene: 7. CDR1 and CDR2 from the germline V gene are SGHAT and FQNNGV. CDR3 in amino acids: CASSAKGTDYEQYF. Written as DNA, the CDR3 is TGTGCCAGCAGCGCAAAGGGGACAGACTACGAGCAGTACTTC. The complete variable domain, with remaining parts taken from reference TRBV11-2 and TRBJ2-7, reads EAGVAQSPRYKIIEKRQSVAFWCNPISGHATLYWYQQILGQGPKLLIQFQNNGVVDDSQLPKDRFSAERLKGVDSTLKIQPAKLEDSAVYLCASSAKGTDYEQYFGPGTRLTVT.

The gene calls are TRBV29-1 and TRBJ1-4; no definite D call. CDR3 length equals 14 residues. Germline V CDR1 and CDR2: SQVTM, ANQGSEA. V was cut by 7 bases and J by 6 bases, with 18 bases left in between. The CDR3 nucleotides are TGCAGCGCCAGAGGTGGGCAGGCGGATGAAAAACTGTTTTTT. It yields the protein CSARGGQADEKLFF.

The V and J genes are TRBV4-1 and TRBJ2-3, with 9 bases matching TRBD2. V lost 6 bases, J lost 5 bases, and 9 bases stayed unmatched. Germline values: CDR1 MGHRA, CDR2 YSYEKL. This CDR3 is 15 amino acids long. This CDR3 reads CASRLAGTRRDTQYF. The CDR3 nucleotides are TGCGCCAGCAGGCTAGCGGGGACCCGACGAGATACGCAGTATTTT.

The V call is TRBV4-1, the J call TRBJ1-1; TRBD1 aligns across 9 bases. Germline CDR1 reads MGHRA; CDR2 reads YSYEKL. With 0 bases clipped from V and 7 bases from J, the junction kept 9 bases outside the gene matches. CDR3 length: 16 residues. The CDR3 loop is CASSQESLYRGLEAFF. The DNA for the CDR3 is TGCGCCAGCAGCCAAGAATCCCTTTACAGGGGGCTTGAAGCTTTCTTT.

The CDR3 coding sequence is TGCAGCACGGGGGGACAGGGGGGATACAATGAGCAGTTCTTC. The encoded protein is CSTGGQGGYNEQFF. The chain is built from TRBV29-1 and TRBJ2-1, with 11 bases fitting TRBD1. The CDR3 has 14 residues. The germline V gene has CDR1 SQVTM and CDR2 ANQGSEA. J was trimmed by 4 bases and V by 8 bases; bases with no gene match: 7.

V usage is TRBV28 and J usage is TRBJ1-4, with 7 bases that match TRBD1. V dropped 5 bases and J dropped 3; count of bases not matched to a gene: 24. The CDR3 covers 21 residues. CDR1 and CDR2 from the germline V gene are MDHEN and SYDVKM. The CDR3 region has the DNA TGTGCCAGCAGTCAGAGCCCCGGACAGGCGGTCCTGATACCCTCTAATGAAAAACTGTTTTTT. It specifies CASSQSPGQAVLIPSNEKLFF.

The genes are TRBV30 and TRBJ1-5; D is unclear. The germline V gene encodes CDR1 GTSNPN and CDR2 SVGIG (reference sequence). The V end was cut by 5 bases, the J end by 4 bases, with 9 bases between. The CDR3 runs 12 residues. CDR3 protein: CAWGLGNQPQHF. As DNA, the CDR3 is TGTGCCTGGGGGCTAGGGAATCAGCCCCAGCATTTT.

This clone has a handful of counts. The V gene is TRBV6-1, the J gene TRBJ2-5; TRBD1 aligns across 11 bases. Germline values: CDR1 MNHNS, CDR2 SASEGT. The junction had 5 bases not matched to a gene; V was cut back by 5 bases and J by 3 bases. The CDR3 totals 15 residues. The CDR3 here is CASSTGTGGKETQYF. The CDR3 DNA is TGTGCCAGCAGTACCGGGACAGGGGGAAAAGAGACCCAGTACTTC.

The V and J genes are TRBV4-3 and TRBJ1-4, with 8 bases aligning to TRBD1. J lost 13 bases, V lost 3 bases, and 7 bases had no gene match. The CDR3 is 13 amino acids. Germline assignment: CDR1 LGHNA and CDR2 YSLEER. Written as DNA, the CDR3 is TGCGCCAGCAGCCACCGCGGACAGGGAAGACTGTTTTTT. This translates into CASSHRGQGRLFF.

The chain couples TRBV19 to TRBJ2-5; no firm D call. CDR1 LNHDA and CDR2 SQIVND come from the germline V gene (reference sequence). Trimming shortened V by 7 bases and J by 2 bases, and 14 bases separated the two germline ends. This CDR3 spans 14 amino acids. CDR3 in DNA: TGTGCCAGTATTGGTCCTGGCCCACAAGAGACCCAGTACTTC. Amino acid sequence: CASIGPGPQETQYF. The full variable domain, with the rest looked up from reference TRBV19 and TRBJ2-5, is DGGITQSPKYLFRKEGQNVTLSCEQNLNHDAMYWYRQDPGQGLRLIYYSQIVNDFQKGDIAEGYSVSREKKESFPLTVTSAQKNPTAFYLCASIGPGPQETQYFGPGTRLLVL.